Given below is one T cell receptor beta chain in context. The target antigen is unknown. This entry comes from a study of cytomegalovirus exposure and HLA in healthy donors. Germline-derived CDR1 and CDR2 are SGHRS and YFSETQ. V was pared by 0 bases and J by 7 bases, with 10 bases between. This CDR3 contains 14 residues. Data came from immunoSEQ multiplex PCR; TCRdb stores just in-frame clones and leaves some out. The top ten hold 4.5% to 7% of the sample, which has 200,000 to 250,000 clones, approximately 87% seen once. Study outcomes and limitations: The authors enumerated around 150 TCR beta chains as linked to cytomegalovirus.

The sequence came from a woman under 30 in good health and CMV-seronegative. The sample consisted of PBMCs. This chain links TRBV5-1 with TRBJ1-4; no reliable D call. In DNA form, the CDR3 reads TGCGCCAGCAGCTTGGTAGATGCGGGTGAAAAACTGTTTTTT. It yields the protein CASSLVDAGEKLFF.